These 23 T cell receptor beta chains were sequenced from one sample in a study of cytomegalovirus exposure and HLA in healthy donors. The primer mix had 60 Vbeta and 13 Jbeta primers. Method: immunoSEQ multiplex PCR; TCRdb's copy keeps in-frame clones and lacks some. The sample shows more than 55,000 clones, 65% to 90% of them seen only once. Sequencing was done on a sample of PBMCs. All receptors derive from a man in his thirties or forties in good health and CMV-seronegative.

V and J are TRBV7-2 and TRBJ2-4, with TRBD1 as a possible D gene (5 bases). Per the germline V gene, CDR1 is SGHTA and CDR2 is FQGNSA. The CDR3 consists of 12 residues. The V end was cut by 0 bases, the J end by 15 bases, with 12 bases between. DNA of the CDR3: TGTGCCAGCAGCTTAGCGGGCAGGGAATCGTACTTC. Protein product: CASSLAGRESYF. Together with reference TRBV7-2 and TRBJ2-4, the CDR3 gives the full variable domain: GAGVSQSPSNKVTEKGKDVELRCDPISGHTALYWYRQSLGQGLEFLIYFQGNSAPDKSGLPSDRFSAERTGGSVSTLTIQRTQQEDSAVYLCASSLAGRESYFGAGTRLSVL.

The chain couples TRBV9 to TRBJ2-5, with 10 bases that match TRBD1. The CDR3 contains 15 residues. Germline loops: CDR1 SGDLS, CDR2 YYNGEE. V shed 3 bases and J 6 bases; nucleotides not matched to a gene: 8. DNA of the CDR3: TGTGCCAGCAGCGGGGCGGGACAGGGGTTGCAGACCCAGTACTTC. Translation: CASSGAGQGLQTQYF.

The chain combines TRBV9 with TRBJ1-1; no clear D. Deletions cut 3 bases from V and 2 bases from J, with 11 bases between. The CDR3 has 14 amino acids. CDR1 is SGDLS, CDR2 YYNGEE, per germline. The CDR3 here is CASSAGISNTEAFF. The CDR3 coding sequence is TGTGCCAGCAGCGCGGGGATAAGCAACACTGAAGCTTTCTTT. Full variable domain (outside the CDR3, taken from reference TRBV9 and TRBJ1-1): DSGVTQTPKHLITATGQRVTLRCSPRSGDLSVYWYQQSLDQGLQFLIQYYNGEERAKGNILERFSAQQFPDLHSELNLSSLELGDSALYFCASSAGISNTEAFFGQGTRLTVV.

The table lists this clone with a count of one. J is TRBJ2-7 and V is TRBV4-3; 8 nucleotides line up with TRBD2. CDR1 is LGHNA and CDR2 is YSLEER in the germline V gene. The CDR3 length is 16 residues. J gave up 5 bases and V 3 bases, and 12 bases lay outside the gene matches. CDR3 bases: TGCGCCAGCAGCCAGACCGCCAGCGGGGGCCTGAACGAGCAGTACTTC. Translating it yields CASSQTASGGLNEQYF.

V gene TRBV4-3 combines with J gene TRBJ2-7; TRBD1 might be the D (5 bases). Trimming left V 0 bases short and J 3 bases short, with 12 bases between. The CDR3 consists of 15 residues. Germline V gives CDR1 LGHNA, CDR2 YSLEER. The CDR3, as DNA: TGCGCCAGCAGCCAAGATAGGGGTTCTATCTACGAGCAGTACTTC. Its protein product is CASSQDRGSIYEQYF.

The V call is TRBV9, the J call TRBJ2-7, with 11 bases that match TRBD2. V lost 0 bases and J lost 5; bases outside the gene matches: 7. Looked up from germline, CDR1 is SGDLS and CDR2 is YYNGEE. The CDR3 sequence is 16 residues long. CDR3 in DNA: TGTGCCAGCAGCGTAGGGGGTACTAGCGGGAGAGACGAGCAGTACTTC. This gives the protein CASSVGGTSGRDEQYF.

The V and J genes are TRBV11-2 and TRBJ2-7, with D hard to call. V was clipped by 3 bases and J by 0 bases, with 15 bases between them. Germline CDR1 and CDR2: SGHAT and FQNNGV. The CDR3 runs to 16 residues. Written as DNA, the CDR3 is TGTGCCAGCAGCTTCGCCGGTACCAAATACTCCTACGAGCAGTACTTC. Its translation is CASSFAGTKYSYEQYF.

This clone was counted only a few times. The V call is TRBV7-9, the J call TRBJ2-7, with TRBD1 matching over 10 bases. The CDR3 length is 16 residues. The germline gives CDR1 SEHNR, CDR2 FQNEAQ (reference sequence). V dropped 1 base and J dropped 3; count of bases not matched to a gene: 6. The CDR3 DNA is TGTGCCAGCAGCTTAGGAACCGGGACAGGGGACTACGAGCAGTACTTC. Its protein product is CASSLGTGTGDYEQYF.

The chain couples TRBV6-5 to TRBJ1-1, with TRBD1 as a possible D gene (6 bases). The CDR3 is 15 amino acids. The germline V gene encodes CDR1 MNHEY and CDR2 SVGAGI. Trimming removed 6 bases at V and 4 bases at J, with 18 bases between. CDR3 sequence reads: CASSRFTGMVTEAFF. In DNA, the CDR3 is TGTGCCAGCAGCCGATTCACAGGGATGGTCACTGAAGCTTTCTTT.

In its sample, this clone was seen a few times. V usage is TRBV5-1 and J usage is TRBJ2-7; weak D call: TRBD2 (7 bases). The CDR3 is 14 residues long. Germline CDR1 is SGHRS and CDR2 is YFSETQ. V was clipped by 1 base and J by 3 bases, with 11 bases between them. The CDR3 sequence: CASSLRGGGYEQYF. CDR3 nucleotide sequence: TGCGCCAGCAGCTTGCGGGGAGGGGGCTACGAGCAGTACTTC.

V usage is TRBV6-4 and J usage is TRBJ2-3; maybe TRBD1 (5 bases). Germline V gene lookup returns CDR1 MRHNA and CDR2 SNTAGT. Between the trimmed V and J ends, which lost 3 bases and 5 bases, there was a span of 24 bases. The CDR3 has 18 residues. The CDR3 loop is CASSESPTEDPLGDTQYF. CDR3 nucleotides: TGTGCCAGCAGTGAATCCCCGACAGAGGATCCTTTGGGAGATACGCAGTATTTT.

The gene calls are TRBV27 and TRBJ2-7, with TRBD2 identical over 8 bases. CDR1 MNHEY and CDR2 SMNVEV come from the germline V gene (reference sequence). The ends lost 1 base at V and 6 bases at J; junction bases unmatched: 5. This CDR3 is 14 amino acids long. As DNA, the CDR3 is TGTGCCAGCAGTTTATATGCCAGCGGGGGCGAGCAGTACTTC. Translating gives CASSLYASGGEQYF.

The chain is built from TRBV9 and TRBJ2-1, with 7 bases aligning to TRBD2. V gave up 0 bases and J gave up 0 bases; unmatched junction bases: 12. This CDR3 spans 19 amino acids. CDR1 is SGDLS and CDR2 is YYNGEE in the germline V gene. CDR3 sequence: CASSVAGWASGSSYNEQFF. The CDR3 DNA is TGTGCCAGCAGCGTAGCCGGTTGGGCTAGCGGCTCCTCCTACAATGAGCAGTTCTTC.

The gene calls are TRBV9 and TRBJ2-3, with D possibly being TRBD2 (5 bases). Germline loops: CDR1 SGDLS, CDR2 YYNGEE. The CDR3 contains 14 residues. V was shortened by 0 bases and J by 4 bases, with 9 bases between the two germline ends. The DNA for the CDR3 is TGTGCCAGCAGCGTAGAACTAGAATCAGATACGCAGTATTTT. Amino acids: CASSVELESDTQYF.

The CDR3 reads CASSEWTGRNYGYTF. DNA of the CDR3: TGTGCCAGCAGTGAGTGGACAGGGCGAAACTATGGCTACACCTTC. The V and J genes are TRBV25-1 and TRBJ1-2, with 8 bases that match TRBD1. This CDR3 has 15 amino acids. V lost 3 bases, J lost 2 bases, and 5 bases stayed unmatched. Germline values: CDR1 MGHDK, CDR2 SYGVNS.

The V gene is TRBV7-2, the J gene TRBJ2-1, with D possibly being TRBD1 (5 bases). The CDR3 is made up of 15 amino acids. The germline CDR1 and CDR2 sequences are SGHTA and FQGNSA. Trimming removed 1 base at V and 2 bases at J, with 9 bases between. CDR3 sequence (DNA): TGTGCCAGCAGCTTAGGAGGACAAACCTACAATGAGCAGTTCTTC. Amino acids: CASSLGGQTYNEQFF.

The rearrangement uses TRBV27 and TRBJ1-2; 7 nucleotides line up with TRBD1. The junction had 4 bases not matched to a gene; V was cut back by 6 bases and J by 0 bases. This CDR3 is 14 amino acids long. The germline V gene has CDR1 MNHEY and CDR2 SMNVEV (reference sequence). CDR3 residues: CASRRTGSNYGYTF. The CDR3 DNA reads as TGTGCCAGCAGGAGGACAGGTTCTAACTATGGCTACACCTTC.

The chain combines TRBV7-8 with TRBJ2-2, with D unresolved. Germline CDR1 reads SGHVS; CDR2 reads FQNEAQ. CDR3 size: 17 residues. Deletions cut 6 bases from V and 8 bases from J, with 25 bases between. The CDR3 DNA follows: TGTGCCAGCAGTCACCCCCGGGTTTCGTTAAATGGGGGGGAGCTGTTTTTT. Amino acids: CASSHPRVSLNGGELFF.

This sequence joins TRBV7-9 and TRBJ2-1; 9 bases match TRBD2. The CDR3 length is 16 residues. Germline lookup yields CDR1 SEHNR and CDR2 FQNEAQ (reference sequence). V gave up 5 bases and J gave up 6 bases; unmatched junction bases: 11. CDR3 in amino acids: CASSPSGASGTNEQFF. CDR3 DNA: TGTGCCAGCAGCCCTTCTGGGGCTAGCGGGACCAATGAGCAGTTCTTC.

The V call is TRBV7-2, the J call TRBJ2-2; 8 bases match TRBD2. The germline gives CDR1 SGHTA, CDR2 FQGNSA. The ends lost 3 bases at V and 4 bases at J; junction bases unmatched: 7. The CDR3 runs to 16 residues. CDR3 in DNA: TGTGCCAGCAGCTTGAGAGGCGGGGGGACCACCGGGGAGCTGTTTTTT. Its protein product is CASSLRGGGTTGELFF.

The chain recombines TRBV6-5 with TRBJ2-7; D gene uncertain. V lost 5 bases to trimming and J lost 2 bases, with 10 bases between them. Germline values: CDR1 MNHEY, CDR2 SVGAGI. This CDR3 region has 13 residues. CDR3 coding DNA: TGTGCCAGCAGTCTTGCTATGGCCTACGAGCAGTACTTC. It translates to CASSLAMAYEQYF.

This clone came up once. The CDR3 sequence is CASSSGAASSYEQYF. CDR3 coding DNA: TGTGCCAGTAGTTCAGGGGCAGCTAGCTCCTACGAGCAGTACTTC. The chain uses TRBV19 and TRBJ2-7; tentative D call: TRBD1 (6 bases). Germline V gene lookup returns CDR1 LNHDA and CDR2 SQIVND (reference sequence). CDR3 length: 15 residues. V shed 5 bases and J shed 0 bases, with 14 bases lying between them.

The V and J genes are TRBV7-6 and TRBJ1-1, with no clear D. The germline V gene encodes CDR1 SGHVS and CDR2 FNYEAQ. The CDR3 length is 13 residues. Trimming removed 5 bases from V and 4 bases from J, with 11 bases in between. The CDR3 DNA sequence: TGTGCCAGCAGCCCCGCGGGGATCACTGAAGCTTTCTTT. This encodes CASSPAGITEAFF.